This passage covers 31 T cell receptor beta chains from one sample sequenced in a study of identical twins. TCRdb independently ran MiXCR on the 5' RACE reads; one entry per CDR3 protein. The table has 200,000 to 250,000 distinct CDR3 sequences, around 8% seen once; the top ten hold about 1.9%. A further study also used this sample, focusing on yellow fever vaccine responses in identical twins.

Specimen: memory (CD45RO+) T cells sorted from blood. The receptors stem from a woman aged 18 to 35 in good health.

This clonotype appeared many times. The genes are TRBV2 and TRBJ2-2; D is ambiguous. CDR1 is SNHLY and CDR2 is FYNNEI in the germline V gene. The CDR3 runs to 14 residues. The V end lost 7 bases, the J end lost 6 bases, and 15 bases lay between the germline ends. CDR3 bases: TGTGCCAGCACCCGAACTATGGCAGCCGGGGAGCTGTTTTTT. Translated: CASTRTMAAGELFF.

In this sample, this clonotype turned up many times. This chain uses TRBV7-8 with TRBJ2-3; no clear D gene. Germline V lookup: CDR1 SGHVS, CDR2 FQNEAQ. With 1 base removed from V and 7 bases from J, the gap between germline ends came to 18 bases. The CDR3 consists of 16 residues. The CDR3 DNA reads as TGTGCCAGCAGCTTAGTGGGCTCCCCTCCTCTTCATACGCAGTATTTT. Translated: CASSLVGSPPLHTQYF.

This clonotype has more than one count but fewer than ten. The chain employs TRBV5-6 and TRBJ2-7; D gene uncertain. CDR1 is SGHDT, CDR2 YYEEEE, per germline. The CDR3 loop spans 12 amino acids. V was shortened by 1 base and J by 7 bases, with 9 bases between the two germline ends. The CDR3 DNA follows: TGTGCCAGCAGCTTGTGGAATCGGGAGCAGTACTTC. Translating it yields CASSLWNREQYF.

Written as DNA, the CDR3 is TGCAGCGCGAATACACTAAGGTCTAGCGCCCATAGAGAGACCCAGTACTTC. It is translated as CSANTLRSSAHRETQYF. V gene TRBV20-1 combines with J gene TRBJ2-5; D may be TRBD2 (6 bases). Germline lookup yields CDR1 DFQATT and CDR2 SNEGSKA (reference sequence). The CDR3 has 17 amino acids.

This clonotype has more than one count but fewer than ten. The chain has TRBV12-3 or TRBV12-4 and TRBJ2-3, with TRBD2 as a possible D gene (6 bases). Trimming cost V 1 base and J 2 bases, with 10 bases left between them. The CDR3 consists of 15 residues. CDR3 sequence (DNA): TGTGCCAGCAGTTTAGTAGCGGAGGACACAGATACGCAGTATTTT. Translating gives CASSLVAEDTDTQYF.

The CDR3 here is CASSLAQASYEQYF. The CDR3 nucleotides are TGTGCCAGCAGCTTAGCGCAGGCGTCCTACGAGCAGTACTTC. The chain recombines TRBV7-2 with TRBJ2-7; D is unclear. Germline V lookup: CDR1 SGHTA, CDR2 FQGNSA. The CDR3 covers 14 residues. With 0 bases removed from V and 1 base from J, the gap between germline ends came to 7 bases. Filled out from reference TRBV7-2 and TRBJ2-7, the complete variable domain reads GAGVSQSPSNKVTEKGKDVELRCDPISGHTALYWYRQSLGQGLEFLIYFQGNSAPDKSGLPSDRFSAERTGGSVSTLTIQRTQQEDSAVYLCASSLAQASYEQYFGPGTRLTVT.

A few counts support this clonotype. This chain uses TRBV7-3 with TRBJ2-3; the match to TRBD2 covers 8 bases. CDR3 length: 16 residues. Germline lookup yields CDR1 SGHTA and CDR2 FQGTGA. V was pared by 1 base and J by 2 bases, with 5 bases of the junction left unmatched. CDR3 DNA: TGTGCCAGCAGCTTAAGACCAGCGGGGGTCACAGATACGCAGTATTTT. Amino acids: CASSLRPAGVTDTQYF.

The chain couples TRBV15 to TRBJ1-1, with D uncertain. The CDR3 totals 14 residues. V dropped 0 bases and J dropped 4 bases, with 9 bases sitting between them. The germline V gene has CDR1 LNHNV and CDR2 YYDKDF (reference sequence). The CDR3 DNA sequence: TGTGCCACCAGCAGAGATTCAAAAGGCACTGAAGCTTTCTTT. It codes for CATSRDSKGTEAFF.

This clonotype was counted ten times or more. V usage is TRBV12-3 or TRBV12-4 and J usage is TRBJ1-1; D is uncertain. The CDR3 contains 16 residues. The V and J ends lost 6 bases and 7 bases respectively, with 24 bases between them. The CDR3, as DNA: TGTGCCAGCAGCCAACGAGAGGGCGCCCTATCCTTTGAAGCTTTCTTT. Amino acids: CASSQREGALSFEAFF.

This clonotype was detected ten times or more. The chain has TRBV27 and TRBJ1-5; TRBD1 matches 7 bases. The CDR3 covers 12 residues. Germline V lookup: CDR1 MNHEY, CDR2 SMNVEV (reference sequence). The V and J ends lost 8 bases and 6 bases, in that order; junction bases with no gene match: 4. The CDR3 loop is CASSTGRQPQHF. In DNA, the CDR3 is TGTGCCAGCTCGACAGGGCGTCAGCCCCAGCATTTT.

The sample holds a few counts of this clonotype. The chain employs TRBV9 and TRBJ2-2; perhaps TRBD2 as D (5 bases). This CDR3 spans 17 amino acids. V was cut by 1 base and J by 7 bases, with 20 bases left in between. The germline gives CDR1 SGDLS, CDR2 YYNGEE. CDR3 loop: CASSVSPPGEWGGELFF. CDR3 nucleotides: TGTGCCAGCAGCGTATCCCCCCCCGGGGAGTGGGGCGGGGAGCTGTTTTTT.

This clonotype has ten or more counts. The chain uses TRBV7-8 and TRBJ2-5, with 10 bases identical to TRBD2. The CDR3 contains 15 residues. Germline V gene data show CDR1 as SGHVS and CDR2 as FQNEAQ. Unmatched junction bases numbered 5, after V lost 2 bases and J lost 5 bases. The CDR3 DNA sequence: TGTGCCAGCAGCTTAACAGCGGGAGGGCTGGAGACCCAGTACTTC. Its translation is CASSLTAGGLETQYF.

This clonotype was observed at least ten times. The CDR3 loop reads CASSLGGGATDTQYF. CDR3 in DNA: TGTGCCAGCAGCTTAGGCGGGGGCGCAACAGATACGCAGTATTTT. The chain is built from TRBV7-2 and TRBJ2-3; weak D call: TRBD2 (7 bases). The germline V gene encodes CDR1 SGHTA and CDR2 FQGNSA. Between the trimmed V and J ends, which lost 1 base and 3 bases, there was a span of 11 bases. The CDR3 totals 15 residues. Complete variable domain (other parts from reference TRBV7-2 and TRBJ2-3): GAGVSQSPSNKVTEKGKDVELRCDPISGHTALYWYRQSLGQGLEFLIYFQGNSAPDKSGLPSDRFSAERTGGSVSTLTIQRTQQEDSAVYLCASSLGGGATDTQYFGPGTRLTVL.

This clonotype has only a few counts. This chain joins TRBV29-1 and TRBJ2-7; D may match TRBD1 or TRBD2 (5 bases each). CDR3 length equals 12 residues. Germline values: CDR1 SQVTM, CDR2 ANQGSEA. Trimming removed 4 bases at V and 2 bases at J, with 9 bases between. The CDR3 DNA sequence: TGCAGCGTTGGACAGCGGACCTACGAGCAGTACTTC. Amino acid sequence: CSVGQRTYEQYF.

The chain has TRBV7-9 and TRBJ2-2, with 11 bases matching TRBD2. Germline-derived CDR1 and CDR2 are SEHNR and FQNEAQ (reference sequence). V dropped 5 bases and J dropped 6; count of bases not matched to a gene: 8. The CDR3 is 16 amino acids. The chain's CDR3 is CASSPTSGNLAGELFF. The DNA of the CDR3 is TGTGCCAGCAGCCCGACTAGCGGGAACTTGGCCGGGGAGCTGTTTTTT.

The rearrangement uses TRBV28 and TRBJ1-4; tentatively, D is TRBD1 (6 bases). The CDR3 extends over 10 amino acids. Per germline, CDR1 MDHEN and CDR2 SYDVKM. V lost 10 bases and J lost 8, with 8 bases in between. Here the CDR3 reads CANDREKLFF. The CDR3 DNA is TGTGCCAACGACAGGGAAAAACTGTTTTTT.

This clonotype was observed many times. This chain links TRBV7-9 with TRBJ1-1; 7 nucleotides line up with TRBD1. The CDR3 is 13 residues long. Germline assignment: CDR1 SEHNR and CDR2 FQNEAQ (reference sequence). The CDR3 loop reads CLSRGDSNTEAFF. The CDR3 region has the DNA TGTCTAAGCCGCGGGGACAGTAACACTGAAGCTTTCTTT.

Ten or more counts support this clonotype. Sequence at one end of the junction differs from germline and may be a read error. The chain employs TRBV5-1 and TRBJ2-1; TRBD2 matches at 7 bases. Per germline, CDR1 SGHRS and CDR2 YFSETQ. The CDR3 totals 12 residues. The CDR3, as DNA: TGCGCCAGCAGCTTTTCGGGGGAGGGTACTGTCTTC. Translating it yields CASSFSGEGTVF.

This clonotype occurred many times. The V and J genes are TRBV6-1 and TRBJ1-1; 8 positions match TRBD1. J gave up 4 bases and V 5 bases, and 6 bases lay outside the gene matches. The germline V gene encodes CDR1 MNHNS and CDR2 SASEGT. The CDR3 runs 14 residues. The CDR3 sequence: CASSIRTGITEAFF. Written as DNA, the CDR3 is TGTGCCAGCAGTATTAGGACAGGGATCACTGAAGCTTTCTTT.

At least ten counts were recorded for this clonotype. The chain employs TRBV5-1 and TRBJ2-1; 7 nucleotides line up with TRBD1. In germline, CDR1 is SGHRS, CDR2 YFSETQ. V trimming: 1 base; J trimming: 10 bases; junction bases outside the gene matches: 8. This CDR3 is built from 14 residues. DNA of the CDR3: TGCGCCAGCAGCTTGTCTTCCCCGGACAGGGAGCAGTTCTTC. Translated: CASSLSSPDREQFF.

The sample holds a few counts of this clonotype. This sequence joins TRBV7-2 and TRBJ1-5, with D tentatively TRBD1 (5 bases). Trimming shortened V by 0 bases and J by 2 bases, and 5 bases separated the two germline ends. Per germline, CDR1 SGHTA and CDR2 FQGNSA. This CDR3 contains 14 residues. The CDR3 reads CASSLAQGNQPQHF. The CDR3 coding sequence is TGTGCCAGCAGCTTAGCACAGGGCAATCAGCCCCAGCATTTT. The variable domain in full, with the rest retrieved from reference TRBV7-2 and TRBJ1-5, is GAGVSQSPSNKVTEKGKDVELRCDPISGHTALYWYRQSLGQGLEFLIYFQGNSAPDKSGLPSDRFSAERTGGSVSTLTIQRTQQEDSAVYLCASSLAQGNQPQHFGDGTRLSIL.

This clonotype was recorded many times. The CDR3 spells CASSQDLGTANYGYTF. In DNA form, the CDR3 reads TGTGCCAGCAGCCAAGATCTAGGGACAGCTAACTATGGCTACACCTTC. The chain recombines TRBV3-1 with TRBJ1-2; 7 bases are a match to TRBD1. The CDR3 totals 16 residues. CDR1 is LGHDT and CDR2 is YNNKEL in the germline V gene (reference sequence). The junction had 4 bases not matched to a gene; V was cut back by 0 bases and J by 0 bases.

The rearrangement joins TRBV7-2 to TRBJ2-1; D possibly uses TRBD1 or TRBD2 (6 bases each). CDR1 SGHTA and CDR2 FQGNSA come from the germline V gene. CDR3 length: 13 residues. V was shortened by 6 bases and J by 8 bases, with 14 bases between the two germline ends. CDR3 region: CASRLGGQDEQFF. CDR3 DNA sequence: TGTGCCAGCAGACTTGGGGGGCAGGATGAGCAGTTCTTC.

The chain is built from TRBV7-2 and TRBJ2-7; TRBD1 or TRBD2 may be the D gene (5 bases each). Germline CDR1 is SGHTA and CDR2 is FQGNSA. V lost 2 bases and J lost 4, with 18 bases in between. The CDR3 is made up of 16 amino acids. Written as DNA, the CDR3 is TGTGCCAGCAGCTTATGGGAGCCCTGGGGGATATACGAGCAGTACTTC. Its protein is CASSLWEPWGIYEQYF.

This clonotype was seen repeatedly, ten times or more. V and J are TRBV7-9 and TRBJ2-1; TRBD2 agrees at 13 bases. Per germline, CDR1 SEHNR and CDR2 FQNEAQ (reference sequence). The CDR3 spans 17 residues. Unmatched junction bases numbered 8, after V lost 5 bases and J lost 4 bases. CDR3 sequence reads: CASSPGTSGTVYNEQFF. CDR3 sequence (DNA): TGTGCCAGCAGCCCCGGGACTAGCGGGACAGTTTACAATGAGCAGTTCTTC.

The chain couples TRBV7-2 to TRBJ2-5; 8 positions match TRBD2. This CDR3 contains 21 residues. Germline V gene lookup returns CDR1 SGHTA and CDR2 FQGNSA. V trimming: 0 bases; J trimming: 2 bases; junction bases outside the gene matches: 20. CDR3 residues: CASSLAPPGGLGAGEQETQYF. For the CDR3, the DNA is TGTGCCAGCAGCTTAGCCCCCCCCGGTGGGTTAGGAGCGGGGGAACAAGAGACCCAGTACTTC.

This clonotype was recorded many times. The chain has TRBV5-1 and TRBJ2-7, with 7 nucleotides matching TRBD2. The CDR3 covers 15 residues. CDR1 and CDR2 (germline): SGHRS, YFSETQ. The trim removed 5 bases at V and 5 bases at J, leaving 13 bases unmatched. The DNA for the CDR3 is TGCGCCAGCAGGTATTGGACTAGTAAGGACCACGAGCAGTACTTC. As protein: CASRYWTSKDHEQYF.

This clonotype was detected ten times or more. The chain recombines TRBV11-2 with TRBJ2-3; 13 bases are a match to TRBD2. The CDR3 has 16 amino acids. Germline loops: CDR1 SGHAT, CDR2 FQNNGV. V was pared by 4 bases and J by 5 bases, with 6 bases of the junction left unmatched. The CDR3 spells CASSSGLAGARDTQYF. In DNA, the CDR3 is TGTGCCAGCAGCTCTGGACTAGCGGGAGCTAGAGATACGCAGTATTTT.

In this sample, this clonotype turned up many times. The chain uses TRBV4-2 and TRBJ2-3, with a weak D call TRBD2 (5 bases). The V gene's germline CDR1 is LGHNA and CDR2 YNFKEQ. The V gene lost 4 bases and the J gene lost 0 bases, with 11 bases spanning the gap. The CDR3 is 15 amino acids. CDR3 nucleotide sequence: TGTGCCAGCAGCCGCGAGCGGTCTAGCACAGATACGCAGTATTTT. It is translated as CASSRERSSTDTQYF.

This clonotype has ten or more counts. The chain's CDR3 is CSAAGNSEADTQYF. The DNA of the CDR3 is TGCAGTGCTGCAGGGAATAGCGAGGCAGATACGCAGTATTTT. This chain connects TRBV20-1 to TRBJ2-3; D assignment may be TRBD1 or TRBD2 (5 bases each). Deletions cut 5 bases from V and 4 bases from J, with 16 bases between. The germline V gene encodes CDR1 DFQATT and CDR2 SNEGSKA (reference sequence). The CDR3 extends over 14 amino acids.

Only a few counts were recorded for this clonotype. The chain employs TRBV28 and TRBJ1-2; D is possibly TRBD1 (5 bases). Germline values: CDR1 MDHEN, CDR2 SYDVKM. The CDR3 runs 14 residues. Trimming left V 2 bases short and J 7 bases short, with 14 bases between. The CDR3 DNA follows: TGTGCCAGCAGTTTACTCGCAGGGCTTGGTGGCTACACCTTC. Amino acids: CASSLLAGLGGYTF.